Following are 24 T cell receptor beta chains from one sample sequenced in a study of blood T cell repertoires in COVID-19. Clones were read by immunoSEQ multiplex PCR, and TCRdb kept only the in-frame ones, dropping some. This sample has about 230,000 clones, with roughly 79% found just once. The sequenced sample consisted of peripheral blood. The receptors shown here come from a woman over 75 with COVID-19, enrolled during active disease.

This chain links TRBV4-2 with TRBJ1-6; a weak D match, TRBD1 (6 bases). Trimming left V 6 bases short and J 0 bases short, with 12 bases between. The CDR3 has 16 residues. From germline, CDR1 is LGHNA and CDR2 YNFKEQ. The CDR3 coding sequence is TGTGCCAGCAGTATTCAGGGGAGCTCCTATAATTCACCCCTCCACTTT. Protein sequence: CASSIQGSSYNSPLHF.

The rearrangement links TRBV30 to TRBJ2-5; D gene unclear. The V gene's germline CDR1 is GTSNPN and CDR2 SVGIG (reference sequence). The CDR3 loop spans 12 amino acids. V shed 2 bases and J shed 2 bases, with 6 bases lying between them. DNA for the CDR3: TGTGCCTGGAGTTCCCTTCAAGAGACCCAGTACTTC. Protein product: CAWSSLQETQYF. Supplemented by reference TRBV30 and TRBJ2-5, the full variable domain reads SQTIHQWPATLVQPVGSPLSLECTVEGTSNPNLYWYRQAAGRGLQLLFYSVGIGQISSEVPQNLSASRPQDRQFILSSKKLLLSDSGFYLCAWSSLQETQYFGPGTRLLVL.

The V gene is TRBV5-1, the J gene TRBJ2-5, with TRBD1 matching over 7 bases. CDR1 and CDR2 (germline): SGHRS, YFSETQ. The CDR3 contains 15 residues. V trimming: 4 bases; J trimming: 2 bases; junction bases outside the gene matches: 8. CDR3 sequence: CASSVTGTVQETQYF. The CDR3 DNA is TGCGCCAGCAGCGTAACCGGGACAGTACAAGAGACCCAGTACTTC.

The CDR3 protein is CASSPPGRLNTEAFF. For the CDR3, the DNA is TGTGCCAGCTCACCACCAGGGAGACTGAACACTGAAGCTTTCTTT. This rearrangement joins TRBV18 to TRBJ1-1, with no clear D. The CDR3 is 15 residues long. With 0 bases removed from V and 0 bases from J, the gap between germline ends came to 8 bases. Germline loops: CDR1 KGHSH, CDR2 LQKENI.

This chain links TRBV3-1 (or the pseudogene TRBV3-2) with TRBJ2-3; no reliable D call. The CDR3 contains 12 residues. V shed 4 bases and J shed 2 bases, with 4 bases lying between them. CDR1 and CDR2 (germline): LGHDT, YNNKEL (reference sequence). The DNA for the CDR3 is TGTGCCAGCAGCCTCCACACAGATACGCAGTATTTT. Protein product: CASSLHTDTQYF.

This chain's CDR3 is CASSFSQGETQYF. DNA of the CDR3: TGTGCCAGCAGCTTCTCACAGGGAGAGACCCAGTACTTC. The chain uses TRBV11-3 and TRBJ2-5; D possibly corresponds to TRBD1 (6 bases). The CDR3 runs 13 residues. Germline CDR1 reads SGHNT; CDR2 reads YENEEA. V dropped 3 bases and J dropped 4 bases, with 9 bases sitting between them. Based on the CDR3 plus reference TRBV11-3 and TRBJ2-5, the full variable domain is EAGVVQSPRYKIIEKKQPVAFWCNPISGHNTLYWYLQNLGQGPELLIRYENEEAVDDSQLPKDRFSAERLKGVDSTLKIQPAELGDSAVYLCASSFSQGETQYFGPGTRLLVL.

The chain has TRBV20-1 and TRBJ2-5; the D is unclear. The germline CDR1 and CDR2 sequences are DFQATT and SNEGSKA (reference sequence). Trimming took 6 bases from V and 3 from J, leaving 5 bases between them. This CDR3 spans 10 amino acids. The CDR3 sequence is CSAQKETQYF. The CDR3, as DNA: TGCAGTGCGCAGAAAGAGACCCAGTACTTC.

The chain uses TRBV7-9 and TRBJ1-1; TRBD1 matches 7 bases. The CDR3 spans 15 residues. Germline V gene data show CDR1 as SEHNR and CDR2 as FQNEAQ (reference sequence). J gave up 1 base and V 4 bases, and 6 bases lay outside the gene matches. The DNA of the CDR3 is TGTGCCAGCAGCTCGCAGGGGGGAGAGAACACTGAAGCTTTCTTT. It specifies CASSSQGGENTEAFF.

This rearrangement joins TRBV19 to TRBJ2-2, with D perhaps matching TRBD2 (5 bases). Trimming removed 8 bases from V and 2 bases from J, with 9 bases in between. CDR3 length: 13 residues. The V gene's germline CDR1 is LNHDA and CDR2 SQIVND (reference sequence). CDR3 sequence reads: CASRGRNTGELFF. The DNA for the CDR3 is TGTGCCAGTCGTGGGAGAAACACCGGGGAGCTGTTTTTT.

The chain combines TRBV4-1 with TRBJ1-1, with 8 bases that match TRBD1. V shed 0 bases, J shed 9 bases, and the junction held 9 bases outside the gene matches. Germline V lookup: CDR1 MGHRA, CDR2 YSYEKL. The CDR3 is made up of 15 amino acids. The CDR3 DNA follows: TGCGCCAGCAGCCAAGATCCCGGACAGGGAATTCAAGCTTTCTTT. It is translated as CASSQDPGQGIQAFF.

The V and J genes are TRBV5-6 and TRBJ1-2; D possibly corresponds to TRBD1 (6 bases). The V gene lost 3 bases and the J gene lost 0 bases, with 12 bases spanning the gap. Germline V gene sequence: CDR1 SGHDT, CDR2 YYEEEE. The CDR3 runs to 15 residues. The CDR3 spells CASSWTAQSNYGYTF. The CDR3 DNA reads as TGTGCCAGCAGCTGGACAGCGCAATCTAACTATGGCTACACCTTC.

This clone was recorded at least ten times. The chain carries TRBV7-2 and TRBJ2-3; 7 bases agree with TRBD2. Trimming removed 4 bases from V and 4 bases from J; junction bases left unmatched: 20. Germline CDR1 is SGHTA and CDR2 is FQGNSA. This CDR3 is built from 19 residues. Here the CDR3 reads CASSSPGTQLGGTADTQYF. The CDR3 DNA reads as TGTGCCAGCAGCTCCCCCGGGACTCAGCTGGGAGGGACGGCAGATACGCAGTATTTT.

The chain combines TRBV4-1 with TRBJ2-7; 9 bases agree with TRBD2. This CDR3 spans 15 amino acids. Trimming cost V 2 bases and J 9 bases; bases outside gene matches: 11. Per germline, CDR1 MGHRA and CDR2 YSYEKL. CDR3 loop: CASSQLAGPLRGQYF. The CDR3 DNA reads TGCGCCAGCAGCCAACTAGCGGGACCACTACGAGGGCAGTACTTC.

This chain connects TRBV7-8 to TRBJ2-4, with D possibly TRBD2 on 5 matching bases. Germline V gives CDR1 SGHVS, CDR2 FQNEAQ. V gave up 0 bases and J gave up 9 bases, with 15 bases separating them. This CDR3 has 15 residues. CDR3 protein: CASSLAIRSAGIQYF. The CDR3 region has the DNA TGTGCCAGCAGCTTAGCGATTAGGTCCGCGGGCATTCAGTACTTC.

This chain connects TRBV5-1 to TRBJ1-5; D perhaps matches TRBD1 (6 bases). Germline V gene sequence: CDR1 SGHRS, CDR2 YFSETQ. Trimming pared 4 bases from V and 3 bases from J, leaving 11 bases between. This CDR3 region has 14 residues. The CDR3 loop reads CASSPGQNNQPQHF. Written as DNA, the CDR3 is TGCGCCAGCAGCCCTGGACAGAACAATCAGCCCCAGCATTTT.

V and J are TRBV28 and TRBJ2-7; maybe TRBD1 (6 bases). Trimming took off 3 bases at V and 9 bases at J, with 18 bases between the two ends. Germline loops: CDR1 MDHEN, CDR2 SYDVKM. The CDR3 totals 14 residues. This CDR3 is CASSLVTGTPGQYF. DNA of the CDR3: TGTGCCAGCAGTTTGGTAACAGGGACGCCGGGGCAGTACTTC.

V and J are TRBV19 and TRBJ1-2; D call uncertain. Looked up from germline, CDR1 is LNHDA and CDR2 is SQIVND (reference sequence). The CDR3 loop spans 14 amino acids. Trimming shortened V by 8 bases and J by 3 bases, and 16 bases separated the two germline ends. The CDR3: CASLGSLGDYGYTF. In DNA form, the CDR3 reads TGTGCCAGTCTCGGATCGCTTGGAGACTATGGCTACACCTTC.

This clone has only one observation. The rearrangement joins TRBV19 to TRBJ1-1, with D perhaps matching TRBD1 (5 bases). The CDR3 length is 15 residues. The germline V and J ends were trimmed by 0 bases and 1 base, with 9 bases remaining between them. Germline CDR1 and CDR2: LNHDA and SQIVND (reference sequence). The CDR3 spells CASSIDLTENTEAFF. The DNA for the CDR3 is TGTGCCAGTAGTATAGATTTGACAGAGAACACTGAAGCTTTCTTT.

The rearrangement uses TRBV29-1 and TRBJ2-7, with D possibly TRBD1 on 6 matching bases. Per germline, CDR1 SQVTM and CDR2 ANQGSEA. V was shortened by 7 bases and J by 0 bases, with 16 bases between the two germline ends. This CDR3 spans 14 amino acids. The CDR3 DNA is TGCAGCGCGAGGCCAGACAGGAACTCCTACGAGCAGTACTTC. This translates into CSARPDRNSYEQYF.

V is TRBV3-1 (or the pseudogene TRBV3-2) and J is TRBJ2-6, with unresolved D. Deletions cut 2 bases from V and 1 base from J, with 6 bases between. CDR3 length equals 15 residues. Germline lookup yields CDR1 LGHDT and CDR2 YNNKEL (reference sequence). The CDR3 protein is CASSQYISGANVLTF. The CDR3 DNA follows: TGTGCCAGCAGCCAATATATATCTGGGGCCAACGTCCTGACTTTC.

The V and J genes are TRBV9 and TRBJ2-6; 9 positions match TRBD2. Germline CDR1 SGDLS, CDR2 YYNGEE. V dropped 0 bases and J dropped 0; count of bases not matched to a gene: 4. The CDR3 length is 18 residues. For the CDR3, the DNA is TGTGCCAGCAGCGTAGGGACTAGCGTAAGCTCTGGGGCCAACGTCCTGACTTTC. It is translated as CASSVGTSVSSGANVLTF.

The chain links TRBV28 to TRBJ2-5, with 8 nucleotides matching TRBD2. After removal of 2 bases from V and 4 bases from J, the junction contained 6 bases not matched to a gene. The V gene's germline CDR1 is MDHEN and CDR2 SYDVKM. This CDR3 region has 15 residues. This chain's CDR3 is CASSLPAGAAETQYF. Here the CDR3 DNA reads TGTGCCAGCAGTTTACCAGCGGGAGCGGCAGAGACCCAGTACTTC.

V usage is TRBV7-9 and J usage is TRBJ2-1, with a weak D call TRBD2 (7 bases). The germline V and J ends were trimmed by 0 bases and 8 bases, with 11 bases remaining between them. The germline V gene encodes CDR1 SEHNR and CDR2 FQNEAQ (reference sequence). The CDR3 is made up of 14 amino acids. The CDR3 here is CASSLAGGRDEQFF. CDR3 bases: TGTGCCAGCAGCTTAGCCGGGGGGCGCGATGAGCAGTTCTTC.

The chain couples TRBV4-1 to TRBJ1-1; D gene uncertain. Germline loops: CDR1 MGHRA, CDR2 YSYEKL. The CDR3 length is 16 residues. Trimming pared 0 bases from V and 3 bases from J, leaving 14 bases between. This CDR3 reads CASSQESGRTYTEAFF. CDR3 DNA sequence: TGCGCCAGCAGCCAAGAGTCTGGCAGAACATACACTGAAGCTTTCTTT.